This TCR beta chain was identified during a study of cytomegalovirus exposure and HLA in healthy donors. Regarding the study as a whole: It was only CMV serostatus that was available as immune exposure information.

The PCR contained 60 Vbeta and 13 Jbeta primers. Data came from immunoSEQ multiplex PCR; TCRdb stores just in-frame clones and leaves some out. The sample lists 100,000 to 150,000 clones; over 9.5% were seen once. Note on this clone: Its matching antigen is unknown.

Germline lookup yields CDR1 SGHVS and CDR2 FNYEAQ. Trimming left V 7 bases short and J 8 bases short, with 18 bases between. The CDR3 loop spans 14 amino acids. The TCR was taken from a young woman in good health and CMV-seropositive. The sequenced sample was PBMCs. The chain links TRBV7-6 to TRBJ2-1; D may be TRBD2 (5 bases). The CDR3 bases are TGTGCCAGCACCCGGGCGAAGAGCGGAGATGAGCAGTTCTTC. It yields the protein CASTRAKSGDEQFF.